This TCR beta chain was recorded in a study of vaccination effects on CD4 cells after COVID-19. To note about this clone: No antigen is known for it.

Ahead of sequencing, the ViraFEST assay grew antigen-specific CD4+ T cells using viral peptide pools. Cells that had been cultured for less than eleven days were the source of isolated CD4+ T cells. Two doses of either BNT162b2 or mRNA-1273 were given to each participant. The table came from immunoSEQ multiplex PCR; TCRdb's copy has only in-frame clones and leaves some out. The sample shows almost 15,000 clones, about 77% of them seen only once. V was cut by 2 bases and J by 8 bases, with 10 bases left in between. Germline V gene sequence: CDR1 KGHSH, CDR2 LQKENI. This CDR3 spans 14 amino acids. The sequence derives from a human donor who received a COVID-19 vaccine. This specimen consisted of CD4+ T cells from PBMCs cultured with HCoV-NL63 spike peptides, obtained after COVID-19 vaccination. The rearrangement uses TRBV18 and TRBJ1-6; tentatively, D is TRBD1 (5 bases). The CDR3 region is CASSPGGMDSPLHF. The CDR3 DNA sequence: TGTGCCAGCTCACCAGGGGGGATGGATTCACCCCTCCACTTT.